This T cell receptor (beta chain) stems from a study of T cells in Graves' hyperthyroidism and ophthalmopathy (dated 2019 in TCRdb). With regard to the full study: Peripheral blood samples were taken at initial diagnosis, before any treatment was given. A discovery cohort of about a hundred patients, roughly 43 with Graves' ophthalmopathy and 55 to 60 with stable Graves' hyperthyroidism, was used to find distinguishing TCR V-J signatures. Whether ophthalmopathy could be predicted prospectively was tested in an independent validation cohort made up of approximately 19 hyperthyroidism patients plus 17 patients who later progressed to ophthalmopathy. The approximately 100 discovery patients were randomly split 7:3 into training and test sets. In several Graves' hyperthyroidism patients, the study also compared T-cell repertoires from thyroid tissue with T-cell repertoires from blood. Once sampling was done, hyperthyroidism patients were given methimazole at a starting dose of 30 mg daily, whereas ophthalmopathy patients were given high-dose intravenous methylprednisolone. The paper reports TCR Vbeta CDR3 sequencing of more than 120 peripheral blood samples: approximately 41 ophthalmopathy, approximately 74 hyperthyroidism and approximately 17 progressor patients. The research as a whole found: Most expanded thyroid clonotypes (frequency above 0.001) were also found in blood, which suggests that blood repertoires may mirror thyroid immune responses. Ophthalmopathy was separated from stable hyperthyroidism by a 13 V-J signature model, with approximately 86% sensitivity and about 84% specificity obtained in cross-validation and 80%/75% obtained in testing. Sample size was not statistically predetermined, and investigators were not blinded to group allocation. During validation, the model predicted progression to ophthalmopathy a median of approximately 7 months ahead of onset, with just under 71% sensitivity and roughly 72% specificity.

Notes on this clonotype: Its specific antigen is unknown. No quality values exist for individual bases; no much larger clone is one base distant.

Stable Graves' hyperthyroidism was defined as the absence of progression to ophthalmopathy over 18 months of follow-up. Hyperthyroidism patients were aged 18 to 65 years and newly diagnosed, with disease duration of less than 2 months. The study excluded patients with uncontrolled infections, other autoimmune diseases, pregnancy or lactation. Diagnoses relied on clinical symptoms, serum thyroxine and TRAb, thyroid ultrasound and orbital computed tomography. PBMCs were isolated from 7.5 to 10 ml of fresh peripheral blood by Ficoll-Paque density gradient centrifugation. Total RNA was extracted with Trizol reagent, and quality was checked on an Agilent 2100 Bioanalyzer. TCR beta CDR3 regions were amplified from RNA transcripts. A first-round RT-PCR of the TCR CDR3 used the HTBI primer set with the Qiagen OneStep RT-PCR kit. Libraries were constructed in a second round of multiplex PCR, after which size selection and purification were performed. Sequencing of the libraries was done on an Illumina HiSeq2000 using paired-end 100 bp reads. Per the authors' processing: Raw data were processed with SOAPnuke, discarding reads with adapters, uncalled bases, mean Phred below 15, or no exact constant-primer or identifier match. High-quality paired reads were merged with COPE v1.2.5, and unique nucleotide sequences were defined as clonotypes. Clonotypes were aligned to IMGT TRBV, TRBD and TRBJ reference segments using MiTCR v1.1. Only V-J combinations with frequency above 0.0001, covering 99% to 99.2% of repertoires, were analysed. The TCS score was defined as F50 (clonal expansion) divided by E x V (chaos), with BLOSUM62-based TCRdist calculated between CDR3 peptides within each V-J. Welch's t-statistics and random forest reduced approximately 520 V-J features to fewer than 15, which were used in a naive Bayes classifier (R e1071). In TCRdb, the public reads were trimmed at Q25 with fastp and aligned with MiXCR, with productive beta chains retained. Every entry covers one CDR3 protein and lists the most common genes and DNA from its rows. TCRdb's processing, not the authors', yielded these V and J calls. In this sample the table shows 400,000 to 500,000 distinct CDR3 sequences, about 15% of which occur a single time. Around a sixth of the sample is in the top ten clones.

Sequenced sample: blood. This TCR derives from a woman between 18 and 30 years old with Graves' hyperthyroidism.

The CDR3 protein sequence reads: CASSFWTFTDTQYF. The nucleotide sequence reads TGTGCCAGCAGTTTTTGGACGTTCACAGATACGCAGTATTTT. This chain is built from TRBV12-3 or TRBV12-4 and TRBJ2-3; confidence is insufficient to name the D gene. Measured from the cysteine to the phenylalanine, the CDR3 is 14 residues long. Only CDR3 DNA remains: 42 bases, in frame from the first base. The junction carries 9 bases between V and J, which are trimmed by 3 bases and 2 bases respectively.